The clone carrying this T cell receptor (beta chain) has a handful of counts. Its antigen is unknown. This record comes from a study of metastatic and nonmetastatic thyroid tumors. About the research overall: Peripheral blood and tumor or nodule samples from malignant and benign thyroid patients were compared. General observations from the study: Malignant thyroid tumors reportedly exceeded benign nodules significantly in TCR beta diversity, with the difference appearing in blood and tumor.

Study processing details: Clinicopathological groups differed in CDR3, with these differences serving to build a distant-metastasis classifier for papillary thyroid cancer. TCRdb reprocessed the PCR reads via MiXCR. TCRdb, not the original authors, processed these V and J calls. The sample contains roughly 34,000 clones, 33% of which appear only once. Thyroid surgery took place with no prior treatment in any patient. This receptor was identified in a female donor with papillary thyroid cancer or a benign thyroid nodule (not recorded which). Some clones in this sample may be carry-over from other donors' samples. The sequenced sample consisted of tumor tissue.

The CDR3 DNA reads as TGTGCCAGCAGCTTCACCGGGACTAGCGGATACAATGAGCAGTTCTTC. It translates to CASSFTGTSGYNEQFF. This chain links TRBV7-3 with TRBJ2-1, with 11 positions matching TRBD2. The CDR3 loop spans 16 amino acids. The V and J ends lost 3 bases and 4 bases, in that order; junction bases with no gene match: 5. Germline CDR1 and CDR2: SGHTA and FQGTGA.